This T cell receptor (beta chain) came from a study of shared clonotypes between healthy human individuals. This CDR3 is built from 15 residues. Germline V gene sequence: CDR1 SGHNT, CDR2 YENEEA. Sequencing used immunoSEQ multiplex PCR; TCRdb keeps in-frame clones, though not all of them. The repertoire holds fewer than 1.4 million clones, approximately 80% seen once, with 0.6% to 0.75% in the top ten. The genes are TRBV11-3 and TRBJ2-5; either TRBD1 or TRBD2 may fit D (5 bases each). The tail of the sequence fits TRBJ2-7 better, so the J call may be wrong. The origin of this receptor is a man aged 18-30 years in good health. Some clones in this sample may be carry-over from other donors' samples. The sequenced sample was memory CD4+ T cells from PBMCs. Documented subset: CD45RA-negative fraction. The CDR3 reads CASSLWGSRTYEQYF. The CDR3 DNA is TGTGCCAGCAGCTTATGGGGGAGCCGGACCTACGAGCAGTACTTC.